This record concerns one T cell receptor beta chain sequence. The source of the sample is a study of monozygotic twins with inflammatory bowel disease. The CDR3 length is 16 residues. Per the germline V gene, CDR1 is SGHKS and CDR2 is YYEKEE (reference sequence). TCRdb reprocessed the 5' RACE reads, keeping one entry per CDR3 protein, no DNA. The sample has under 130,000 distinct CDR3 sequences, and its top ten clones hold 1.5% to 2%. The receptor was derived from a human donor with ulcerative colitis or Crohn's disease, or a healthy co-twin of an affected twin (not recorded which). The J gene is TRBJ2-2, the V gene TRBV5-5; TCRdb picks TRBD1, but there is no DNA to check that call. The sequencing sample was made of blood. CDR3 region: CASSQAWAGDLGELFF.